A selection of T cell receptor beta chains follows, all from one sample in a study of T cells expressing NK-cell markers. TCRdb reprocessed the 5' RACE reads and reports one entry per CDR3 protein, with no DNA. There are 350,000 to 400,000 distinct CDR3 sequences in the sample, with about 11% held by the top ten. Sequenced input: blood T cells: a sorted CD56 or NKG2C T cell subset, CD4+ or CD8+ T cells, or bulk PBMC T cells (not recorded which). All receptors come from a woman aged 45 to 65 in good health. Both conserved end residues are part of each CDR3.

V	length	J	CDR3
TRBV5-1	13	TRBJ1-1	CASSRGQGEQAFF
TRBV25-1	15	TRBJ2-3	CASSESDIPTDTQYF
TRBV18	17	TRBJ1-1	CASSPRGQADDYTEAFF
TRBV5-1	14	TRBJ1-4	CASSLIGRGEKLFF
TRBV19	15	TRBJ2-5	CASHGLEQGRETQYF
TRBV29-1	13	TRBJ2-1	CSVDVVSYNEQFF
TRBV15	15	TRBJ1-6	CATSRDPLSNSPLHF
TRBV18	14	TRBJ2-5	CASSTTGVGETQYF
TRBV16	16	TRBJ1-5	CASSPHGTGQYQPQHF
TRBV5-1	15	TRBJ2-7	CASSTGLAGSYEQYF
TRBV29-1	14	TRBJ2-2	CSAPGLAATGELFF
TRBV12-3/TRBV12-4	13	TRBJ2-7	CASSPTSGGAQYF
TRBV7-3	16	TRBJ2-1	CASSLSWAVIRSEQFF
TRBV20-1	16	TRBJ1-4	CSASRIQGRGGEKLFF
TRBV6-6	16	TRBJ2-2	CASSYSTQGRTGELFF
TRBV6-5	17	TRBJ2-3	CASSENLLAGLTDTQYF
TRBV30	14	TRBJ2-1	CATEGPAGDYEQFF
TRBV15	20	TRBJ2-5	CATSPFPLDKTGTIQETQYF
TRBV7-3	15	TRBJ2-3	CASSLGWSSTDTQYF
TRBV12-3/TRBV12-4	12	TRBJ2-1	CASSPAPNEQFF
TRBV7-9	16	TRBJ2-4	CASSLNSGRAKNIQYF
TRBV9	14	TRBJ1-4	CASSGGPLNEKLFF
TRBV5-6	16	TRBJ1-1	CASSRGVGGTNTEAFF
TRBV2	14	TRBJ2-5	CASRPGTGQETQYF
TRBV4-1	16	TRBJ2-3	CASSQESSGMVDTQYF
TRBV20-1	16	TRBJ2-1	CSAGTLAGGPGNEQFF
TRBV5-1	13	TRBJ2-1	CASGLGLTGEQFF
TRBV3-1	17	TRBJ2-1	CASSQDTVSGSKNEQFF
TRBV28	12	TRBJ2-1	CASSAEWGFKFF